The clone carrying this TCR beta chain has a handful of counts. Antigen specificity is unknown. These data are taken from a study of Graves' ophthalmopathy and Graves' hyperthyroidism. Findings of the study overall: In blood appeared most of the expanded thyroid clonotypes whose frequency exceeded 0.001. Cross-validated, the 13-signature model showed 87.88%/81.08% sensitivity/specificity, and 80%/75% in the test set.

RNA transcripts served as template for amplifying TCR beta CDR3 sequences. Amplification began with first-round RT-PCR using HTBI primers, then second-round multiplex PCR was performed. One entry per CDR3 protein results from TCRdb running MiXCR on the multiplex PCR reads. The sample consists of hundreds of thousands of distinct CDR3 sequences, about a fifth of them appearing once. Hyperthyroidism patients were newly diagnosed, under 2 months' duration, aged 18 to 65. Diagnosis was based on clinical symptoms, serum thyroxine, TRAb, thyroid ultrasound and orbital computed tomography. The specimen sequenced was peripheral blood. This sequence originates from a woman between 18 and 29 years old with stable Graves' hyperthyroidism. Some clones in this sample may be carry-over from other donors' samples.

CDR3 bases: TGTGCCAGCAGCTTAGCGTATAGGGACTACGAGCAGTACTTC. It codes for CASSLAYRDYEQYF. V is TRBV7-2 and J is TRBJ2-7; the D is unclear. The CDR3 extends over 14 amino acids. The V gene's germline CDR1 is SGHTA and CDR2 FQGNSA. V was trimmed by 0 bases and J by 3 bases, leaving 9 bases between them.